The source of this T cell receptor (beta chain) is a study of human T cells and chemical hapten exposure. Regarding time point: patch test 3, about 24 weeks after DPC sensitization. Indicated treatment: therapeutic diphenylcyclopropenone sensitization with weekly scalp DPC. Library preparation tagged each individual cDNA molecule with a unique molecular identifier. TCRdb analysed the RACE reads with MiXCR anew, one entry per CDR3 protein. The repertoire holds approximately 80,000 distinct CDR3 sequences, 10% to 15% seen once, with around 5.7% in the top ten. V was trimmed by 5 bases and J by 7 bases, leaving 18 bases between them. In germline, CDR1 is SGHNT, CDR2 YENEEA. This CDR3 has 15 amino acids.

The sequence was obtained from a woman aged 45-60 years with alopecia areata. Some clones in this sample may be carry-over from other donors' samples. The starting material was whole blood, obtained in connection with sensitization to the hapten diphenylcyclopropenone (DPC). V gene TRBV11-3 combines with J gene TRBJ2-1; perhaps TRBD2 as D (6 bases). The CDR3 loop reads CASSPRRGQANEQFF. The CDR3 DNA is TGTGCCAGCAGCCCCCGGCGGGGTCAAGCTAATGAGCAGTTCTTC.